Shown below are 20 T cell receptor beta chains from a single sample sequenced in a study of regulatory T cells in long-lasting Graves disease (dated by TCRdb to the early 2020s). In the paper's terms, the time point label means: newly diagnosed GD, antithyroid drugs for less than 3 months. For both TCR sequencing and RNA sequencing, RNA was extracted from PBMCs in TRIzol. Receptors were amplified or captured by multiplex PCR. Sequenced using an Illumina HiSeq 4000. To build TCR beta libraries, CDR3 regions were amplified by Arm-PCR using iRepertoire HTBI primers. TCRdb handled the public reads itself, with Q25 trimming in fastp and clone calling in MiXCR, and kept productive beta chains. Merged by CDR3 protein, the rows form single entries marked with the most common genes and DNA. This sample lists about 540,000 distinct CDR3 sequences; approximately 13% were detected once. The ten largest clones capture under 10% of the sample.

These data also formed part of another study, on T cells in Graves' hyperthyroidism and ophthalmopathy.

The source material was peripheral blood mononuclear cells (PBMCs), sampled at new diagnosis, from a patient treated with antithyroid drugs. These receptors were collected from a man younger than 45 with Graves disease. Donor details come from another sample of the same person, matched by shared clones.

This clonotype was found many times. V gene TRBV19 combines with J gene TRBJ1-3; 8 bases line up with TRBD1. CDR3 size: 16 residues. The V gene's germline CDR1 is LNHDA and CDR2 SQIVND (reference sequence). Trimming took 7 bases from V and 2 from J; bases not matched to a gene: 10. The CDR3 region has the DNA TGTGCCAGTATCGCACCTGACAGGGGTCCTGGAAACACCATATATTTT. It specifies CASIAPDRGPGNTIYF.

This clonotype was seen ten or more times. This sequence joins TRBV6-1 and TRBJ2-5; 13 positions agree with TRBD2. The junction had 7 bases not matched to a gene; V was cut back by 5 bases and J by 4 bases. The germline V gene has CDR1 MNHNS and CDR2 SASEGT. The CDR3 has 16 amino acids. CDR3 residues: CASSILAGGPRETQYF. The CDR3 nucleotides read TGTGCCAGCAGTATACTAGCGGGAGGGCCCCGAGAGACCCAGTACTTC.

This clonotype was seen more than once but under ten times. This chain connects TRBV5-1 to TRBJ2-4; 12 positions match TRBD2. V was clipped by 4 bases and J by 5 bases; unmatched bases: 7. Germline CDR1 is SGHRS and CDR2 is YFSETQ. This CDR3 has 16 amino acids. The CDR3 region has the DNA TGCGCCAGCAGCCCGAGACTAGCGGGAGATCAAAACATTCAGTACTTC. This gives the protein CASSPRLAGDQNIQYF.

There are many counts of this clonotype. The V call is TRBV10-3, the J call TRBJ2-1; 10 positions agree with TRBD1. J gave up 2 bases and V 6 bases, and 7 bases lay outside the gene matches. Looked up from germline, CDR1 is ENHRY and CDR2 is SYGVKD. This CDR3 has 16 residues. CDR3 protein: CAISQTGGDTYNEQFF. CDR3 coding DNA: TGTGCCATCAGCCAGACAGGGGGCGACACCTACAATGAGCAGTTCTTC.

Many counts were recorded for this clonotype. The chain carries TRBV27 and TRBJ1-1; no firm D call. This CDR3 comprises 14 residues. V was shortened by 1 base and J by 4 bases, with 10 bases between the two germline ends. The germline gives CDR1 MNHEY, CDR2 SMNVEV (reference sequence). The CDR3, as DNA: TGTGCCAGCAGTTTATTCGGGCTGAGCACTGAAGCTTTCTTT. Translated: CASSLFGLSTEAFF.

The V and J genes are TRBV5-1 and TRBJ2-7, with TRBD2 matching over 8 bases. This CDR3 spans 15 amino acids. The germline CDR1 and CDR2 sequences are SGHRS and YFSETQ. The J segment lost 2 bases and the V segment lost 2 bases, leaving 6 bases of the junction unmatched. This chain's CDR3 is CASSFGGAGAYEQYF. The CDR3 nucleotides read TGCGCCAGCAGCTTTGGGGGAGCGGGAGCCTACGAGCAGTACTTC.

This clonotype has a count of ten or more. The chain links TRBV20-1 to TRBJ2-5; 7 nucleotides line up with TRBD2. CDR1 DFQATT and CDR2 SNEGSKA come from the germline V gene (reference sequence). This CDR3 has 13 amino acids. V lost 3 bases and J lost 7; bases outside the gene matches: 8. The CDR3 is CSASTGGRGTQYF. CDR3 DNA: TGCAGTGCTAGTACGGGGGGTCGCGGGACCCAGTACTTC.

Only a few counts were recorded for this clonotype. The J gene is TRBJ1-5, the V gene TRBV7-2, with TRBD1 as a possible D gene (5 bases). CDR1 and CDR2 (germline): SGHTA, FQGNSA. V was clipped by 1 base and J by 3 bases, with 13 bases between them. CDR3 length: 16 amino acids. The chain's CDR3 is CASSLVGASYNQPQHF. The CDR3 DNA sequence: TGTGCCAGCAGCTTAGTTGGGGCCAGTTACAATCAGCCCCAGCATTTT.

This clonotype has at least ten counts. The V call is TRBV7-9, the J call TRBJ1-1; D is unclear. Germline values: CDR1 SEHNR, CDR2 FQNEAQ (reference sequence). There are 13 residues in the CDR3. V was trimmed by 9 bases and J by 2 bases, leaving 13 bases between them. In DNA, the CDR3 is TGTGCCAGTTCAGGAGGGAGAAACACTGAAGCTTTCTTT. Translation gives CASSGGRNTEAFF.

Worth noting for this clonotype: The junction and the germline gene differ at one end; a read error may be behind it. The rearrangement uses TRBV5-1 and TRBJ2-1; tentatively, D is TRBD1 (6 bases). Germline V gives CDR1 SGHRS, CDR2 YFSETQ. The CDR3 runs to 15 residues. The CDR3 region is CASSVEGGPDNEQFF. DNA for the CDR3: TGTGCCAGCAGCGTAGAAGGGGGTCCCGATAATGAGCAGTTCTTC.

This clonotype came up many times. The chain joins TRBV12-3 or TRBV12-4 to TRBJ1-2; D possibly corresponds to TRBD1 (6 bases). The CDR3 contains 14 residues. Trimming stripped 1 base from V and 5 bases from J, with 11 bases between. The CDR3 DNA reads as TGTGCCAGCAGTTTAGTGCCAGGGGAGTATGGCTACACCTTC. Translated: CASSLVPGEYGYTF.

This clonotype was observed at least ten times. Its ends do not fully match the called genes, so a read error is possible. The chain uses TRBV4-1 and TRBJ1-2; 9 bases fit TRBD1. Germline CDR1 MGHRA, CDR2 YSYEKL. CDR3 length equals 15 residues. Written as DNA, the CDR3 is TGTGCCAGCAGCCGGAGGACAGGGGAGGGCTATGGCTACACCTTC. This sequence encodes CASSRRTGEGYGYTF.

The rearrangement joins TRBV10-1 to TRBJ1-2, with TRBD1 matching over 12 bases. Losses at the gene ends were 1 base for V and 9 bases for J; bases not matched to a gene: 6. The germline V gene has CDR1 WNHNN and CDR2 SYGVQD (reference sequence). The CDR3 has 15 residues. CDR3 in amino acids: CASSEYRDRGRSYTF. CDR3 coding DNA: TGCGCCAGCAGTGAGTACAGGGACAGGGGGCGAAGCTACACCTTC.

This clonotype was recorded many times. The chain carries TRBV27 and TRBJ1-5; the D is unclear. The CDR3 is 13 amino acids. V was shortened by 6 bases and J by 4 bases, with 10 bases between the two germline ends. Germline V lookup: CDR1 MNHEY, CDR2 SMNVEV (reference sequence). In DNA form, the CDR3 reads TGTGCCAGCAGCCTGATCCCTAATCAGCCCCAGCATTTT. It encodes CASSLIPNQPQHF.

This clonotype has more than one count but fewer than ten. This sequence joins TRBV4-1 and TRBJ2-1, with D possibly TRBD2 on 5 matching bases. The CDR3 is 16 amino acids. From germline, CDR1 is MGHRA and CDR2 YSYEKL. V lost 1 base to trimming and J lost 2 bases, with 12 bases between them. The CDR3 nucleotides are TGCGCCAGCAGCCAAGCCCACGAGGGTCCCTACAATGAGCAGTTCTTC. Its protein product is CASSQAHEGPYNEQFF.

V and J are TRBV5-1 and TRBJ2-3; 12 bases align to TRBD2. Trimming at V came to 3 bases and at J to 2 bases, leaving 7 bases not matched to a gene. Germline CDR1 and CDR2: SGHRS and YFSETQ. This CDR3 comprises 17 residues. The CDR3: CASSSGLAGSPTDTQYF. DNA of the CDR3: TGCGCCAGCAGCTCTGGACTAGCGGGAAGCCCCACAGATACGCAGTATTTT.

The sample holds many counts of this clonotype. The chain has TRBV20-1 and TRBJ2-1, with a weak D call TRBD2 (6 bases). This CDR3 has 16 residues. Germline values: CDR1 DFQATT, CDR2 SNEGSKA (reference sequence). The CDR3 nucleotides are TGCAGCACCATGAGTAGCGGAGGAGGGGCCTACAATGAGCAGTTCTTC. This encodes CSTMSSGGGAYNEQFF.

The table lists this clonotype with a few counts. V and J are TRBV20-1 and TRBJ1-1, with 7 bases fitting TRBD1. Germline V lookup: CDR1 DFQATT, CDR2 SNEGSKA (reference sequence). There are 13 residues in the CDR3. V was clipped by 6 bases and J by 7 bases; unmatched bases: 11. The CDR3 spells CSATRGLGFEAFF. CDR3 nucleotides: TGCAGTGCGACCAGGGGGTTGGGCTTTGAAGCTTTCTTT.

In regard to this clonotype: This sequence may be a read error, since a much larger clone differs from it by one base. In DNA form, the CDR3 reads TGTGCCAGCAGAAGGGCTAGCGGGAGAGGGGAGGCCCAGTACTTC. Translating gives CASRRASGRGEAQYF. This rearrangement joins TRBV7-2 to TRBJ2-5; 10 bases agree with TRBD2. V shed 6 bases and J 9 bases; nucleotides not matched to a gene: 13. CDR3 length equals 15 residues. The V gene's germline CDR1 is SGHTA and CDR2 FQGNSA.

This clonotype was counted at least ten times. The chain couples TRBV7-2 to TRBJ2-2, with 8 positions matching TRBD2. Looked up from germline, CDR1 is SGHTA and CDR2 is FQGNSA. The CDR3 length is 19 residues. V was clipped by 1 base and J by 7 bases; unmatched bases: 17. The CDR3 loop reads CASSLGFVGWTSRNGELFF. CDR3 coding DNA: TGTGCCAGCAGCTTAGGCTTTGTTGGTTGGACTAGCCGGAACGGGGAGCTGTTTTTT. The full variable domain, in which reference TRBV7-2 and TRBJ2-2 provide the parts outside the CDR3, is GAGVSQSPSNKVTEKGKDVELRCDPISGHTALYWYRQSLGQGLEFLIYFQGNSAPDKSGLPSDRFSAERTGGSVSTLTIQRTQQEDSAVYLCASSLGFVGWTSRNGELFFGEGSRLTVL.